The 11 T cell receptor beta chains below were found in one sample sequenced in a study of CXCR3-negative and CXCR3-positive naive CD8 T cells. Points from the study as a whole: CXCR3-expressing naive cells carried TRB CDR3s more hydrophobic than those of CXCR3-negative naive cells.

These TCRs are of unknown antigen specificity. Via 5' RACE with UMI labels, TRB cDNA libraries were prepared. Following a re-call of the 5' RACE reads, TCRdb has one entry per CDR3 protein and lacks DNA. The sample holds roughly 100,000 distinct CDR3 sequences. Sequenced material: naive CXCR3+ CD8+ T cells from blood. As to subset: CD45RO-CCR7+CD27+CD95- naive CD8+ T cells expressing CXCR3 (TNR3+). Receptors originate from a human donor in good health. Some clones in this sample may be carry-over from other donors' samples.

This chain uses TRBV29-1 with TRBJ2-5; TCRdb outputs TRBD2, but without DNA this stays unchecked. Germline V gives CDR1 SQVTM, CDR2 ANQGSEA. This CDR3 comprises 16 residues. The CDR3 spells CSVVGGPSGEQETQYF.

J is TRBJ2-3 and V is TRBV7-2. The CDR3 runs 13 residues. CDR1 is SGHTA and CDR2 is FQGNSA in the germline V gene. The CDR3 sequence is CASSDVTEDTQYF.

This chain connects TRBV21-1 to TRBJ1-1. TRBV21-1 is a documented pseudogene. The CDR3 length is 16 residues. Here the CDR3 reads CASSEKGVRVGTEAFF.

This chain uses TRBV6-6 with TRBJ2-3; the TCRdb call, TRBD2, lacks DNA for checking. Looked up from germline, CDR1 is MNHNY and CDR2 is SVGAGI (reference sequence). This CDR3 comprises 16 residues. The CDR3 loop reads CASRLAGGKVADTQYF.

This chain connects TRBV12-3 or TRBV12-4 to TRBJ2-5; TCRdb returns TRBD1, unconfirmable since there is no DNA. The CDR3 loop spans 14 amino acids. The chain's CDR3 is CASSDRGPRETQYF.

The rearrangement joins TRBV5-5 to TRBJ2-7; the TCRdb call, TRBD1, lacks DNA for checking. The CDR3 extends over 12 amino acids. Germline V lookup: CDR1 SGHKS, CDR2 YYEKEE (reference sequence). CDR3 protein: CASSKGQAEQYF.

V and J are TRBV20-1 and TRBJ2-1; TCRdb selects TRBD1, and the lack of DNA leaves this call unchecked. CDR1 is DFQATT, CDR2 SNEGSKA, per germline (reference sequence). The CDR3 is 14 residues long. The CDR3 is CSASTTGWYNEQFF.

This rearrangement joins TRBV13 to TRBJ2-3; the TRBD2 assignment by TCRdb is unverifiable without DNA. CDR3 length equals 15 residues. Per germline, CDR1 PRHDT and CDR2 FYEKMQ (reference sequence). CDR3 amino acids: CASSLDGLPTDTQYF.

The chain joins TRBV20-1 to TRBJ2-7. Germline V gene data show CDR1 as DFQATT and CDR2 as SNEGSKA (reference sequence). CDR3 length equals 13 residues. This CDR3 reads CSARDSGSHEQYF.

J is TRBJ1-1 and V is TRBV7-6; TCRdb indicates TRBD1, and absent DNA this call remains unverified. The CDR3 consists of 15 residues. Per germline, CDR1 SGHVS and CDR2 FNYEAQ. The CDR3 is CASRIGGTGNTEAFF.

The V gene is TRBV5-6, the J gene TRBJ2-7. The CDR3 has 14 residues. The germline CDR1 and CDR2 sequences are SGHDT and YYEEEE. CDR3: CASSLVDSSYEQYF.